A selection of T cell receptor beta chains follows, all from one sample in a study of blood T cell repertoires in COVID-19. The method was immunoSEQ multiplex PCR; TCRdb's version includes in-frame clones alone and lacks a portion of them. The sample lists 150,000 to 200,000 clones, roughly 82% occurring once. Input material: PBMCs or T cells enriched from blood (not recorded which). The receptors were sampled from a man aged 45-60 years who had recovered from COVID-19. Both conserved end residues are part of each CDR3. D genes are given only for firm matches. Expanded clones are given a class, and other clones once, few, many or no size at all.

v_call: TRBV24-1
clone_size: once
j_call: TRBJ2-7
d_call: NA
cdr3_nt: TGTGCCACCAGTGACGACGGGGTGGACGAGCAGTACTTC
cdr3_aa: CATSDDGVDEQYF

v_call: TRBV20-1
clone_size: NA
j_call: TRBJ1-2
d_call: NA
cdr3_nt: TGCAGTGCTAGTAGACTGAACTATGGCTACACCTTC
cdr3_aa: CSASRLNYGYTF

v_call: TRBV29-1
clone_size: NA
j_call: TRBJ2-1
d_call: TRBD2
cdr3_nt: TGCAGCGGTCGACTAGCGGGGGCGGTAGGGGAGCAGTTCTTC
cdr3_aa: CSGRLAGAVGEQFF

v_call: TRBV30
clone_size: few
j_call: TRBJ1-5
d_call: NA
cdr3_nt: TGTGCCTGGAGTGGGGGAGTCGGGGGGCCCCAGCATTTT
cdr3_aa: CAWSGGVGGPQHF

v_call: TRBV7-9
clone_size: NA
j_call: TRBJ2-5
d_call: TRBD2
cdr3_nt: TGTGCCAGCAGCCGGAAAGGACTAGCGGGGGGAGGAGAGACCCAGTACTTC
cdr3_aa: CASSRKGLAGGGETQYF

v_call: TRBV5-1
clone_size: NA
j_call: TRBJ2-5
d_call: TRBD2
cdr3_nt: TGCGCCAGCAGCATAAGCCCTAGCGGGGGGGAGACCCAGTACTTC
cdr3_aa: CASSISPSGGETQYF

v_call: TRBV11-2
clone_size: NA
j_call: TRBJ2-3
d_call: NA
cdr3_nt: TGTGCCAGCAGCTCCGCGGGCCCAGATACGCAGTATTTT
cdr3_aa: CASSSAGPDTQYF

v_call: TRBV6-5
clone_size: once
j_call: TRBJ2-2
d_call: NA
cdr3_nt: TGTGCCAGCAGCCGACAGCTCGGGGAGCTGTTTTTT
cdr3_aa: CASSRQLGELFF

v_call: TRBV6-5
clone_size: NA
j_call: TRBJ1-2
d_call: NA
cdr3_nt: TGTGCCAGTAGTCGGGCGCGGGCTAACTATGGTGGCTACACCTTC
cdr3_aa: CASSRARANYGGYTF

v_call: TRBV7-6
clone_size: NA
j_call: TRBJ2-7
d_call: TRBD2
cdr3_nt: TGTGCCAGCAGCTTAGCGCGGGGGGCGGGAGAGCAGTACTTC
cdr3_aa: CASSLARGAGEQYF

v_call: TRBV7-8
clone_size: NA
j_call: TRBJ1-2
d_call: NA
cdr3_nt: TGTGCCAGCAGCCTCGACGGACGGGGATTAGGCTACACCTTC
cdr3_aa: CASSLDGRGLGYTF

v_call: TRBV5-4
clone_size: NA
j_call: TRBJ2-2
d_call: TRBD1
cdr3_nt: TGTGCCAGCAGCTTCGGGGGACAGGGATCAACCGGGGAGCTGTTTTTT
cdr3_aa: CASSFGGQGSTGELFF

v_call: TRBV7-9
clone_size: NA
j_call: TRBJ2-7
d_call: NA
cdr3_nt: TGTGCCAGCATGGCAGGGTCAAACGAGCAGTACTTC
cdr3_aa: CASMAGSNEQYF

v_call: TRBV18
clone_size: NA
j_call: TRBJ2-7
d_call: TRBD1
cdr3_nt: TGTGCCAGCTCCCCTGGGACAGGAAGCGAGCAGTACTTC
cdr3_aa: CASSPGTGSEQYF

v_call: TRBV2
clone_size: NA
j_call: TRBJ2-2
d_call: NA
cdr3_nt: TGTGCCAGCGAAAGGGGCACCGGGGAGCTGTTTTTT
cdr3_aa: CASERGTGELFF

v_call: TRBV3-1/TRBV3-2
clone_size: once
j_call: TRBJ2-2
d_call: NA
cdr3_nt: TGTGCCAGCAGCCAAGGGCGAGGGGGGGGCACCGGGGAGCTGTTTTTT
cdr3_aa: CASSQGRGGGTGELFF

v_call: TRBV9
clone_size: NA
j_call: TRBJ2-5
d_call: NA
cdr3_nt: TGTGCCAGCAGCGTAGGGCAGGGAGGAGAGACCCAGTACTTC
cdr3_aa: CASSVGQGGETQYF

v_call: TRBV14
clone_size: few
j_call: TRBJ2-7
d_call: NA
cdr3_nt: TGTGCCAGCAGCCAAGTTAACAGGGGGGGCGAGCAGTACTTC
cdr3_aa: CASSQVNRGGEQYF

v_call: TRBV28
clone_size: NA
j_call: TRBJ2-2
d_call: TRBD1
cdr3_nt: TGTGCCAGCAGCCAATGGGGTTTGGGACAGGGGCCCGGGGAGCTGTTTTTT
cdr3_aa: CASSQWGLGQGPGELFF

v_call: TRBV5-6
clone_size: NA
j_call: TRBJ2-1
d_call: TRBD2
cdr3_nt: TGTGCCAGCAGCCCCGTCGAGCGGGGACCCTACAATGAGCAGTTCTTC
cdr3_aa: CASSPVERGPYNEQFF

v_call: TRBV24-1
clone_size: once
j_call: TRBJ2-2
d_call: NA
cdr3_nt: TGTGCCACCAGTGGTGAGCGGACGAACACCGGGGAGCTGTTTTTT
cdr3_aa: CATSGERTNTGELFF

v_call: TRBV11-2
clone_size: NA
j_call: TRBJ2-3
d_call: TRBD1
cdr3_nt: TGTGCCAGCAGCTTAGATGGGACAGCAAATACGCAGTATTTT
cdr3_aa: CASSLDGTANTQYF

v_call: TRBV27
clone_size: once
j_call: TRBJ1-5
d_call: NA
cdr3_nt: TGTGCCAGCAGTTTATCCGGCGGTGGGGCAAATCAGCCCCAGCATTTT
cdr3_aa: CASSLSGGGANQPQHF

v_call: TRBV28
clone_size: NA
j_call: TRBJ2-2
d_call: NA
cdr3_nt: TGTGCCAGCAGCCAACCGAGGACAGCCACCGGGGAGCTGTTTTTT
cdr3_aa: CASSQPRTATGELFF

v_call: TRBV7-9
clone_size: once
j_call: TRBJ2-7
d_call: TRBD2
cdr3_nt: TGTGCCAGCAGCGCCACCGGGACTAGCGGGAAAAAGCCCTACGAGCAGTACTTC
cdr3_aa: CASSATGTSGKKPYEQYF

v_call: TRBV11-2
clone_size: NA
j_call: TRBJ2-2
d_call: TRBD2
cdr3_nt: TGTGCCAGCAGTTCACAGAACAAGACTAGCGGGAGGGCCAGAACGAACACCGGGGAGCTGTTTTTT
cdr3_aa: CASSSQNKTSGRARTNTGELFF

v_call: TRBV24-1
clone_size: NA
j_call: TRBJ2-1
d_call: TRBD2
cdr3_nt: TGTGCCACCAGTGATCCGGGACTAGCAACCTCCTACAATGAGCAGTTCTTC
cdr3_aa: CATSDPGLATSYNEQFF

v_call: TRBV28
clone_size: NA
j_call: TRBJ2-6
d_call: TRBD1
cdr3_nt: TGTGCCAGCAACACGCCCGGGGGACAGGGGGACTTTAGCTCTGGGGCCAACGTCCTGACTTTC
cdr3_aa: CASNTPGGQGDFSSGANVLTF

v_call: TRBV19
clone_size: NA
j_call: TRBJ2-1
d_call: NA
cdr3_nt: TGTGCCAGTAGTACAACGATTCCTACCTTCTCCTACAATGAGCAGTTCTTC
cdr3_aa: CASSTTIPTFSYNEQFF

v_call: TRBV11-2
clone_size: once
j_call: TRBJ2-7
d_call: TRBD1
cdr3_nt: TGTGCCAGCAGCTATCCAGGACAGGGACTGTCTAACGAGCAGTACTTC
cdr3_aa: CASSYPGQGLSNEQYF

v_call: TRBV19
clone_size: NA
j_call: TRBJ1-5
d_call: TRBD1
cdr3_nt: TGTGCCAGTAGTCAAGAGGGACAGGGAGGATTCTTAGATCAGCCCCAGCATTTT
cdr3_aa: CASSQEGQGGFLDQPQHF

v_call: TRBV23-1
clone_size: NA
j_call: TRBJ2-7
d_call: TRBD1
cdr3_nt: TGCGCCAGCAGTCACCCAAGAAAAAAGGACAGGTGCTCCTACGAGCAGTACTTC
cdr3_aa: CASSHPRKKDRCSYEQYF

v_call: TRBV5-4
clone_size: once
j_call: TRBJ2-7
d_call: TRBD2
cdr3_nt: TGTGCCAGCAGCTTGGATGGACTAGCGGGAGCGGGGGAGCAGTACTTC
cdr3_aa: CASSLDGLAGAGEQYF

v_call: TRBV5-1
clone_size: NA
j_call: TRBJ2-7
d_call: NA
cdr3_nt: TGCGCCAGCAGCGGTCGAACGGGTTACGAGCAGTACTTC
cdr3_aa: CASSGRTGYEQYF

v_call: TRBV28
clone_size: NA
j_call: TRBJ2-3
d_call: TRBD2
cdr3_nt: TGTGCCAGCAGTTACGAATCGGGGGGAGGGAGTCAGTATTTT
cdr3_aa: CASSYESGGGSQYF

v_call: TRBV25-1
clone_size: once
j_call: TRBJ2-5
d_call: TRBD1
cdr3_nt: TGTGCCAGCAGTGATACCCGACAGGGTTGGACCCAGTACTTC
cdr3_aa: CASSDTRQGWTQYF

v_call: TRBV24-1
clone_size: NA
j_call: TRBJ2-3
d_call: NA
cdr3_nt: TGTGCCACCAGTGATACAGGGTTCACAGATACGCAGTATTTT
cdr3_aa: CATSDTGFTDTQYF

v_call: TRBV28
clone_size: once
j_call: TRBJ1-4
d_call: NA
cdr3_nt: TGTGCCAGCAGTTTATTCCCCGGAGAGGAAAAACTGTTTTTT
cdr3_aa: CASSLFPGEEKLFF

v_call: TRBV7-7
clone_size: NA
j_call: TRBJ2-5
d_call: NA
cdr3_nt: TGTGCCAGCAGCATCTCGGCGGGGCCTCAAGAGACCCAGTACTTC
cdr3_aa: CASSISAGPQETQYF

v_call: TRBV9
clone_size: NA
j_call: TRBJ2-5
d_call: NA
cdr3_nt: TGTGCCAGCAGCGTAGGAGGATTCGGGAGAGGAGAGACCCAGTACTTC
cdr3_aa: CASSVGGFGRGETQYF

v_call: TRBV19
clone_size: once
j_call: TRBJ2-2
d_call: NA
cdr3_nt: TGTGCCAGTAGTATAGGCCCAGGGGGGACGAACACCGGGGAGCTGTTTTTT
cdr3_aa: CASSIGPGGTNTGELFF

v_call: TRBV5-1
clone_size: NA
j_call: TRBJ2-6
d_call: TRBD2
cdr3_nt: TGCGCCAGCAGCCCGAGGGAGGGAGCTGGGGCCAACGTCCTGACTTTC
cdr3_aa: CASSPREGAGANVLTF

v_call: TRBV29-1
clone_size: NA
j_call: TRBJ2-1
d_call: NA
cdr3_nt: TGCAGCGTTCCCCATCATCAGCGGGCCCAAGACGCCTACAATGAGCAGTTCTTC
cdr3_aa: CSVPHHQRAQDAYNEQFF

v_call: TRBV3-1/TRBV3-2
clone_size: few
j_call: TRBJ1-1
d_call: NA
cdr3_nt: TGTGCCAGCAGCCAAGGTGCCGGGAGAGTGAACACTGAAGCTTTCTTT
cdr3_aa: CASSQGAGRVNTEAFF

v_call: TRBV28
clone_size: NA
j_call: TRBJ2-3
d_call: NA
cdr3_nt: TGTGCCAGCACCTCGGACAGTACAGATACGCAGTATTTT
cdr3_aa: CASTSDSTDTQYF

v_call: TRBV6-5
clone_size: NA
j_call: TRBJ1-2
d_call: NA
cdr3_nt: TGTGCCAGCAGTTCCGAGTATGGTGGCTACACCTTC
cdr3_aa: CASSSEYGGYTF

v_call: TRBV7-3
clone_size: NA
j_call: TRBJ2-1
d_call: TRBD2
cdr3_nt: TGTGCCAGCAGCCGGACTAGCGGGAGTTCTAATGAGCAGTTCTTC
cdr3_aa: CASSRTSGSSNEQFF

v_call: TRBV29-1
clone_size: once
j_call: TRBJ1-5
d_call: TRBD1
cdr3_nt: TGCAGCGTGAGGGACAGGGACCCCAATCAGCCCCAGCATTTT
cdr3_aa: CSVRDRDPNQPQHF

v_call: TRBV5-6
clone_size: NA
j_call: TRBJ2-5
d_call: NA
cdr3_nt: TGTGCCAGCAGCTTGGGTGGGCCGGCCCAAGAGACCCAGTACTTC
cdr3_aa: CASSLGGPAQETQYF

v_call: TRBV6-5
clone_size: NA
j_call: TRBJ1-3
d_call: NA
cdr3_nt: TGTGCCAGCAGTTACGGACAGAGGCTCTCTGGAAACACCATATATTTT
cdr3_aa: CASSYGQRLSGNTIYF

v_call: TRBV6-5
clone_size: NA
j_call: TRBJ2-7
d_call: NA
cdr3_nt: TGTGCCAGCACAACGAGGGAAATGTACGAGCAGTACTTC
cdr3_aa: CASTTREMYEQYF

v_call: TRBV5-6
clone_size: NA
j_call: TRBJ1-6
d_call: NA
cdr3_nt: TGTGCCAGCAGCTTGTTTTCGGGGGGCTATAATTCACCCCTCCACTTT
cdr3_aa: CASSLFSGGYNSPLHF

v_call: TRBV19
clone_size: NA
j_call: TRBJ1-1
d_call: TRBD1
cdr3_nt: TGTGCCAGTAGTATAGCCCGACAGGGCACTGAAGCTTTCTTT
cdr3_aa: CASSIARQGTEAFF